One sample yielded the 13 T cell receptor beta chains listed below, sequenced in a study of OX40 agonist ivuxolimab in advanced cancers. The table came from immunoSEQ multiplex PCR; TCRdb's copy has only in-frame clones and leaves some out. The table lists around 84,000 clones, 94% of them singletons, with 11% in the top ten. Sample: CD4+ or CD8+ T cells sorted from blood, taken in a trial of the OX40 agonist ivuxolimab. The receptors shown here come from an adult with an advanced solid tumor such as melanoma, head and neck, liver or kidney cancer.

The V and J genes are TRBV14 and TRBJ2-5; D possibly uses TRBD1 or TRBD2 (6 bases each). There are 14 residues in the CDR3. Germline assignment: CDR1 SGHDN and CDR2 FVKESK. Trimming took off 3 bases at V and 5 bases at J, with 13 bases between the two ends. This CDR3 is CASSHFGGRETQYF. The CDR3 nucleotides read TGTGCCAGCAGCCATTTCGGGGGCCGGGAGACCCAGTACTTC.

The rearrangement links TRBV13 to TRBJ1-2; D perhaps matches TRBD1 (6 bases). Trimming removed 5 bases at V and 4 bases at J, with 8 bases between. Germline CDR1 is PRHDT and CDR2 is FYEKMQ (reference sequence). This CDR3 is built from 12 residues. The chain's CDR3 is CASSLQGYGYTF. CDR3 bases: TGTGCCAGCAGCCTACAGGGCTATGGCTACACCTTC.

The chain uses TRBV9 and TRBJ1-1; maybe TRBD1 (5 bases). Germline lookup yields CDR1 SGDLS and CDR2 YYNGEE. The CDR3 has 13 amino acids. Trimming cost V 2 bases and J 7 bases, with 12 bases left between them. The CDR3 region has the DNA TGTGCCAGCAGCGTCGACGTGGGGGTTGAAGCTTTCTTT. Translation gives CASSVDVGVEAFF.

This chain uses TRBV4-3 with TRBJ2-2; D ambiguous. The V and J ends lost 1 base and 0 bases respectively, with 12 bases between them. The CDR3 consists of 17 residues. Germline V gene data show CDR1 as LGHNA and CDR2 as YSLEER. The DNA of the CDR3 is TGCGCCAGCAGCCAAGCGTCTTTCGGAGCGAACACCGGGGAGCTGTTTTTT. As protein: CASSQASFGANTGELFF.

This clone was seen just once. The rearrangement joins TRBV7-9 to TRBJ2-5; TRBD1 is a possible D gene (6 bases). Germline V gene data show CDR1 as SEHNR and CDR2 as FQNEAQ (reference sequence). The V gene lost 5 bases and the J gene lost 5 bases, with 18 bases spanning the gap. The CDR3 length is 15 residues. In DNA form, the CDR3 reads TGTGCCAGCAGCCGCCCACAGGGTATGCGCGAGACCCAGTACTTC. This translates into CASSRPQGMRETQYF.

CDR3 sequence (DNA): TGTGCCAGCAGTTTATCGGTGGGGGGGTCAAATGAAAAACTGTTTTTT. It is translated as CASSLSVGGSNEKLFF. The chain is built from TRBV27 and TRBJ1-4, with D possibly TRBD1 on 5 matching bases. The CDR3 length is 16 residues. Germline V gene lookup returns CDR1 MNHEY and CDR2 SMNVEV (reference sequence). Trimming cost V 0 bases and J 5 bases, with 13 bases left between them.

The chain is built from TRBV12-5 and TRBJ1-5; D gene uncertain. The germline gives CDR1 LGHNT, CDR2 FRNRAP. CDR3 length equals 15 residues. V was trimmed by 1 base and J by 3 bases, leaving 10 bases between them. The CDR3: CASGLARHYNQPQHF. CDR3 bases: TGTGCTAGTGGTTTGGCGCGTCACTACAATCAGCCCCAGCATTTT.

The rearrangement uses TRBV5-4 and TRBJ2-3; TRBD2 matches 10 bases. The J segment lost 0 bases and the V segment lost 3 bases, leaving 16 bases of the junction unmatched. The CDR3 has 20 residues. Germline-derived CDR1 and CDR2 are SGHNT and YYREEE (reference sequence). CDR3 nucleotides: TGTGCCAGCAGCTCAGGACTAGCGGAGGGGGGGGTTCCGAGCACAGATACGCAGTATTTT. Translated, it gives CASSSGLAEGGVPSTDTQYF.

The chain carries TRBV7-9 and TRBJ2-3; D is undetermined. This CDR3 contains 14 residues. Germline CDR1 reads SEHNR; CDR2 reads FQNEAQ (reference sequence). The ends were cut back, 5 bases at V and 4 bases at J, with 13 bases in the middle. CDR3 loop: CASSPMMGADTQYF. DNA of the CDR3: TGTGCCAGCAGCCCAATGATGGGCGCAGATACGCAGTATTTT.

This clone came up once. The CDR3 nucleotides are TGTGCCAGCAGCAGAACGGGACAGTATCACACTGAAGCTTTCTTT. Protein product: CASSRTGQYHTEAFF. V usage is TRBV7-9 and J usage is TRBJ1-1, with 7 bases that match TRBD1. Germline V gene lookup returns CDR1 SEHNR and CDR2 FQNEAQ (reference sequence). Trimming cost V 5 bases and J 3 bases; bases outside gene matches: 9. This CDR3 contains 15 residues.

The chain links TRBV11-2 to TRBJ1-1; no clear D gene. This CDR3 is 15 amino acids long. Germline lookup yields CDR1 SGHAT and CDR2 FQNNGV. V shed 3 bases and J shed 0 bases, with 11 bases lying between them. CDR3 loop: CASSFSDPLNTEAFF. DNA for the CDR3: TGTGCCAGCAGCTTCTCGGACCCCCTGAACACTGAAGCTTTCTTT.

The chain carries TRBV28 and TRBJ1-5, with a weak D call TRBD1 (5 bases). The CDR3 runs to 19 residues. Trimming pared 1 base from V and 2 bases from J, leaving 21 bases between. The germline CDR1 and CDR2 sequences are MDHEN and SYDVKM. The CDR3: CASSLLERVREYGNQPQHF. CDR3 bases: TGTGCCAGCAGTTTATTGGAGAGGGTCAGGGAATATGGCAATCAGCCCCAGCATTTT.

This clone was picked up one time. The chain couples TRBV11-1 to TRBJ2-3; D is uncertain. This CDR3 has 15 residues. Germline CDR1 SGHAT, CDR2 FQDESV (reference sequence). V lost 2 bases to trimming and J lost 2 bases, with 11 bases between them. CDR3 loop: CASSLRRLLTDTQYF. The CDR3 nucleotides read TGTGCCAGCAGCTTACGCAGACTCCTCACAGATACGCAGTATTTT.